The clone carrying this T cell receptor (beta chain) was counted once. Its specificity is not known. The protocol was immunoSEQ multiplex PCR, while the TCRdb copy is restricted to in-frame clones and leaves out a portion. Of tens of thousands of clones detected, roughly 87% appear once; the ten largest clones hold roughly 4.7%. The sample is drawn from a study of chemoradiotherapy in HPV16-positive cancers. The study's findings and limits: Non-HPV-specific T cells did not expand in tumors during treatment, whereas candidate HPV-specific clones and E7-related motifs did. The functional HPV-specific definition rests on just a couple of HPV16-positive patients.

Over chemoradiotherapy, repertoires were sampled more than once. V was pared by 6 bases and J by 8 bases, with 16 bases between. The germline gives CDR1 LNHDA, CDR2 SQIVND (reference sequence). The CDR3 loop spans 13 amino acids. The sequence came from a human donor with HPV-associated anogenital cancer. The sample in question was blood, obtained from a patient who underwent chemoradiotherapy. The V call is TRBV19, the J call TRBJ1-2; perhaps TRBD1 as D (5 bases). CDR3 in DNA: TGTGCCAGTAGCCTGGGGGGGAGAGCCGGCTACACCTTC. Protein product: CASSLGGRAGYTF. The full variable domain, rest sourced from reference TRBV19 and TRBJ1-2, is DGGITQSPKYLFRKEGQNVTLSCEQNLNHDAMYWYRQDPGQGLRLIYYSQIVNDFQKGDIAEGYSVSREKKESFPLTVTSAQKNPTAFYLCASSLGGRAGYTFGSGTRLTVV.